These 19 T cell receptor beta chains were sequenced from one sample in a study of T cell responses to AZD1222 COVID-19 vaccine. Profiling relied on immunoSEQ multiplex PCR, and the TCRdb table lists in-frame clones only, not all of them. The sample has roughly 100,000 clones; 88% are singletons. The input for sequencing was peripheral blood, taken 28 days after the second AZD1222 dose. The receptors were sampled from an adult who received the AZD1222 COVID-19 vaccine.

CDR3 nucleotide sequence: TGTGCCAGCAGCCTCCCTGGGCGGGGGCTAAATAATTCACCCCTCCACTTT. It codes for CASSLPGRGLNNSPLHF. The chain carries TRBV3-1 (or the pseudogene TRBV3-2) and TRBJ1-6; D might be TRBD1 (6 bases). CDR3 size: 17 residues. Trimming took 4 bases from V and 5 from J, leaving 18 bases between them. CDR1 is LGHDT, CDR2 YNNKEL, per germline (reference sequence).

CDR3 nucleotide sequence: TGTGCCAGTAGTAGCGCAGGGGGCGCCTATGGCTACACCTTC. It is translated as CASSSAGGAYGYTF. The chain has TRBV19 and TRBJ1-2, with 8 bases matching TRBD1. V gave up 4 bases and J gave up 4 bases; unmatched junction bases: 5. This CDR3 is built from 14 residues. Germline loops: CDR1 LNHDA, CDR2 SQIVND (reference sequence).

This clone has more than one count but fewer than ten. V is TRBV7-2 and J is TRBJ1-3; D might be TRBD1 (5 bases). V gave up 2 bases and J gave up 3 bases, with 14 bases separating them. The CDR3 totals 16 residues. From germline, CDR1 is SGHTA and CDR2 FQGNSA. The CDR3 DNA is TGTGCCAGCAGCTTAATGCGATGGGGGGGTGGAAACACCATATATTTT. It encodes CASSLMRWGGGNTIYF. Full variable domain (missing parts from reference TRBV7-2 and TRBJ1-3): GAGVSQSPSNKVTEKGKDVELRCDPISGHTALYWYRQSLGQGLEFLIYFQGNSAPDKSGLPSDRFSAERTGGSVSTLTIQRTQQEDSAVYLCASSLMRWGGGNTIYFGEGSWLTVV.

This clone was counted only a few times. The gene calls are TRBV7-9 and TRBJ2-7, with 10 bases fitting TRBD2. Trimming removed 3 bases from V and 5 bases from J; junction bases left unmatched: 7. The CDR3 has 15 residues. Germline CDR1 and CDR2: SEHNR and FQNEAQ (reference sequence). The CDR3 spells CASSFRTSGRDEQYF. DNA for the CDR3: TGTGCCAGCAGCTTTAGGACTAGCGGACGCGACGAGCAGTACTTC.

This clone was seen a handful of times. The chain links TRBV2 to TRBJ2-7, with D hard to call. V lost 0 bases, J lost 0 bases, and 12 bases lay in between. CDR1 is SNHLY and CDR2 is FYNNEI in the germline V gene. This CDR3 spans 16 amino acids. The DNA of the CDR3 is TGTGCCAGCAGTGAAGCGCCGATGCCGACCTCCTACGAGCAGTACTTC. It yields the protein CASSEAPMPTSYEQYF.

The rearrangement uses TRBV7-9 and TRBJ2-7; 7 bases align to TRBD1. This CDR3 comprises 16 residues. Germline V CDR1 and CDR2: SEHNR, FQNEAQ (reference sequence). Trimming removed 5 bases from V and 3 bases from J; junction bases left unmatched: 13. CDR3: CASSEMDRSPVYEQYF. In DNA form, the CDR3 reads TGTGCCAGCAGCGAGATGGACAGGTCCCCTGTCTACGAGCAGTACTTC.

This chain connects TRBV5-1 to TRBJ1-2, with 8 bases matching TRBD1. V lost 0 bases to trimming and J lost 2 bases; unmatched junction nucleotides: 6. The CDR3 extends over 16 amino acids. Germline V lookup: CDR1 SGHRS, CDR2 YFSETQ. CDR3 coding DNA: TGCGCCAGCAGCTTGGATTTAGACAGGGGAAACTATGGCTACACCTTC. It yields the protein CASSLDLDRGNYGYTF.

The genes are TRBV2 and TRBJ2-2, with D hard to call. Trimming pared 5 bases from V and 6 bases from J, leaving 10 bases between. There are 13 residues in the CDR3. In germline, CDR1 is SNHLY, CDR2 FYNNEI. This chain's CDR3 is CASSYLGPGELFF. CDR3 DNA: TGTGCCAGCAGTTACCTAGGTCCCGGGGAGCTGTTTTTT.

The sample holds one count of this clone. The J gene is TRBJ1-1, the V gene TRBV11-3; D call uncertain. The ends were cut back, 0 bases at V and 3 bases at J, with 11 bases in the middle. The V gene's germline CDR1 is SGHNT and CDR2 YENEEA. The CDR3 consists of 15 residues. Here the CDR3 reads CASSLDSTIHTEAFF. For the CDR3, the DNA is TGTGCCAGCAGCTTAGATAGTACGATACACACTGAAGCTTTCTTT. Filled out from reference TRBV11-3 and TRBJ1-1, the complete variable domain reads EAGVVQSPRYKIIEKKQPVAFWCNPISGHNTLYWYLQNLGQGPELLIRYENEEAVDDSQLPKDRFSAERLKGVDSTLKIQPAELGDSAVYLCASSLDSTIHTEAFFGQGTRLTVV.

The chain has TRBV15 and TRBJ2-1, with 12 bases lining up with TRBD1. Trimming at V came to 3 bases and at J to 6 bases, leaving 6 bases not matched to a gene. The CDR3 is 16 amino acids. Germline CDR1 reads LNHNV; CDR2 reads YYDKDF (reference sequence). CDR3 DNA sequence: TGTGCCACCAGCAGGGGGGGACAGGGGGCCAGCAATGAGCAGTTCTTC. The encoded protein is CATSRGGQGASNEQFF.

This clone occurred once. The chain combines TRBV5-1 with TRBJ2-3; D might be TRBD1 (6 bases). This CDR3 region has 14 residues. Germline CDR1 and CDR2: SGHRS and YFSETQ. V was trimmed by 2 bases and J by 6 bases, leaving 13 bases between them. This chain's CDR3 is CASSFPQTGDTQYF. CDR3 in DNA: TGCGCCAGCAGCTTCCCTCAAACAGGGGATACGCAGTATTTT.

This clone was recorded only once. The chain employs TRBV28 and TRBJ2-1; unclear D gene. Germline loops: CDR1 MDHEN, CDR2 SYDVKM. V gave up 9 bases and J gave up 4 bases, with 16 bases separating them. The CDR3 is 14 amino acids. The CDR3 nucleotides read TGTGCCAGTCCAGAGGACGGATGGTACAATGAGCAGTTCTTC. Amino acids: CASPEDGWYNEQFF.

The chain links TRBV9 to TRBJ2-3; the D gene could be TRBD1 or TRBD2 (6 bases each). From germline, CDR1 is SGDLS and CDR2 YYNGEE. This CDR3 is 16 amino acids long. The V and J ends lost 0 bases and 1 base respectively, with 12 bases between them. The CDR3 region has the DNA TGTGCCAGCAGCGTAGTTGGGGGGCCGGGCACAGATACGCAGTATTTT. Amino acid sequence: CASSVVGGPGTDTQYF.

Only a few counts were recorded for this clone. The gene calls are TRBV3-1 (or the pseudogene TRBV3-2) and TRBJ1-2; the D is unclear. Germline V gene data show CDR1 as LGHDT and CDR2 as YNNKEL (reference sequence). V was cut by 1 base and J by 6 bases, with 15 bases left in between. There are 15 residues in the CDR3. CDR3 amino acids: CASSQGAGEGNGYTF. The CDR3 DNA is TGTGCCAGCAGCCAAGGGGCCGGAGAGGGTAATGGCTACACCTTC.

The chain carries TRBV7-6 and TRBJ2-7; 10 bases agree with TRBD2. Germline CDR1 reads SGHVS; CDR2 reads FNYEAQ. V lost 1 base to trimming and J lost 1 base; unmatched junction nucleotides: 4. This CDR3 contains 16 residues. CDR3 in amino acids: CASSLEPGLASYEQYF. Here the CDR3 DNA reads TGTGCCAGCAGCTTAGAGCCGGGACTAGCGTCCTACGAGCAGTACTTC.

This chain joins TRBV27 and TRBJ2-3; the D is unclear. The CDR3 consists of 13 residues. The germline CDR1 and CDR2 sequences are MNHEY and SMNVEV (reference sequence). The ends were cut back, 6 bases at V and 2 bases at J, with 9 bases in the middle. CDR3 nucleotide sequence: TGTGCCAGCAGGTACAACACCACAGATACGCAGTATTTT. Encoded protein: CASRYNTTDTQYF.

This chain uses TRBV7-6 with TRBJ2-1; weak D call: TRBD1 (7 bases). Deletions cut 6 bases from V and 6 bases from J, with 21 bases between. This CDR3 is built from 16 residues. Germline loops: CDR1 SGHVS, CDR2 FNYEAQ. For the CDR3, the DNA is TGTGCCAGCAGGCCCCTCGGAGGGGGCTTGTTCAATGAGCAGTTCTTC. Its protein is CASRPLGGGLFNEQFF. Supplemented by reference TRBV7-6 and TRBJ2-1, the full variable domain reads GAGVSQSPRYKVTKRGQDVALRCDPISGHVSLYWYRQALGQGPEFLTYFNYEAQQDKSGLPNDRFSAERPEGSISTLTIQRTEQRDSAMYRCASRPLGGGLFNEQFFGPGTRLTVL.

This chain joins TRBV20-1 and TRBJ2-3; D is tentatively TRBD1 or TRBD2 (5 bases each). V was pared by 8 bases and J by 4 bases, with 7 bases between. The CDR3 extends over 10 amino acids. The germline V gene encodes CDR1 DFQATT and CDR2 SNEGSKA (reference sequence). This CDR3 reads CSRGPDTQYF. For the CDR3, the DNA is TGCAGTCGGGGCCCAGATACGCAGTATTTT.

V gene TRBV19 combines with J gene TRBJ1-5, with 7 nucleotides matching TRBD1. With 6 bases clipped from V and 1 base from J, the junction kept 6 bases outside the gene matches. CDR3 length: 15 residues. CDR1 and CDR2 from the germline V gene are LNHDA and SQIVND (reference sequence). CDR3 region: CASSPGQTSNQPQHF. CDR3 DNA: TGTGCCAGTAGCCCGGGACAGACGAGCAATCAGCCCCAGCATTTT.